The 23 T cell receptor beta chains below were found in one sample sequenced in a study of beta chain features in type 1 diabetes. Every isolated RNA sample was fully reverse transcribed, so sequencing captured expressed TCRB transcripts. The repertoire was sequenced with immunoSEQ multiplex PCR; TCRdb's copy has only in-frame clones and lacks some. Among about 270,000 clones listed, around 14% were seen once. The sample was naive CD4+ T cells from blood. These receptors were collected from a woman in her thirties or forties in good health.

Here the CDR3 DNA reads TGCGCCAGCAGCTTGGGGACTAGCGGGGGGGTCAAAGAGACCCAGTACTTC. Its translation: CASSLGTSGGVKETQYF. The chain links TRBV5-1 to TRBJ2-5, with 15 bases identical to TRBD2. This CDR3 is 17 amino acids long. J was trimmed by 3 bases and V by 0 bases; bases with no gene match: 3. Germline V CDR1 and CDR2: SGHRS, YFSETQ.

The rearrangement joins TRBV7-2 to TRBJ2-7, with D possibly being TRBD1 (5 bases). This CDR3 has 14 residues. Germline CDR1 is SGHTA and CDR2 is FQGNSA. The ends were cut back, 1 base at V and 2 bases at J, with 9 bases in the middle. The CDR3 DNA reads TGTGCCAGCAGCTTAGACCCAGGGCCCTACGAGCAGTACTTC. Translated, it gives CASSLDPGPYEQYF.

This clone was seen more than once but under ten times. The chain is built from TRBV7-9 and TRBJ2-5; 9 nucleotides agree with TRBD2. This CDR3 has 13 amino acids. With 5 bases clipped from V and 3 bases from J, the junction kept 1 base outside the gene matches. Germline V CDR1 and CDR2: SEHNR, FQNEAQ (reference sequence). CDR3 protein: CASSQREEETQYF. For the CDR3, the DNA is TGTGCCAGCAGCCAGCGGGAGGAAGAGACCCAGTACTTC.

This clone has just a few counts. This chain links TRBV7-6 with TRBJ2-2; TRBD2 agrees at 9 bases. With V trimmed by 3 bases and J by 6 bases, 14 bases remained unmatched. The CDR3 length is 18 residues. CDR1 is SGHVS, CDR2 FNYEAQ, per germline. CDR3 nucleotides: TGTGCCAGCAGCTTCATCGAAGCGGGGGGCCTGATGTCCGGGGAGCTGTTTTTT. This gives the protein CASSFIEAGGLMSGELFF. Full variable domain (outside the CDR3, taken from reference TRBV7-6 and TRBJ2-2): GAGVSQSPRYKVTKRGQDVALRCDPISGHVSLYWYRQALGQGPEFLTYFNYEAQQDKSGLPNDRFSAERPEGSISTLTIQRTEQRDSAMYRCASSFIEAGGLMSGELFFGEGSRLTVL.

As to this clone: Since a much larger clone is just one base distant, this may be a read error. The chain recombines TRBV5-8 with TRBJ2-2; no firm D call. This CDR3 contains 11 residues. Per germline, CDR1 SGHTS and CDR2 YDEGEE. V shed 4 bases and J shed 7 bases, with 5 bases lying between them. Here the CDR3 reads CASSPSGELFF. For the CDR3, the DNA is TGTGCCAGCAGCCCCAGCGGGGAGCTGTTTTTT.

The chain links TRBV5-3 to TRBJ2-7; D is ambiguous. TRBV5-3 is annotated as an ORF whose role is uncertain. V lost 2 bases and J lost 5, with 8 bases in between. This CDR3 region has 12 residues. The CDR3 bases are TGTGCCAGAAGCTTCTGCGCCCACGAGCAGTACTTC. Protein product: CARSFCAHEQYF.

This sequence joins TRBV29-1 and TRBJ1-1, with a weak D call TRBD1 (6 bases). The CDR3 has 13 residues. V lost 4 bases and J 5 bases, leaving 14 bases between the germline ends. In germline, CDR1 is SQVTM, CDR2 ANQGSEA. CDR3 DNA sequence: TGCAGCGTTGTGGGCAGGGGAGAAACTGAAGCTTTCTTT. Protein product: CSVVGRGETEAFF.

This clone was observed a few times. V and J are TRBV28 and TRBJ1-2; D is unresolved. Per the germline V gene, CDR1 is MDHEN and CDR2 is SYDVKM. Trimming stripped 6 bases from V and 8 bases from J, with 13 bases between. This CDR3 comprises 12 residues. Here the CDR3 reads CASSPLSEGYTF. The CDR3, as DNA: TGTGCCAGCAGCCCCCTCTCGGAGGGCTACACCTTC.

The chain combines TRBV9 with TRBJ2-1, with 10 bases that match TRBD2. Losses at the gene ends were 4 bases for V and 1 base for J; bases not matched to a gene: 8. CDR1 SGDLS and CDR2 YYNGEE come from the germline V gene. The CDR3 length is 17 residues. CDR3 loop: CASSPGVAGGSYNEQFF. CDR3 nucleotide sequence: TGTGCCAGCAGCCCGGGGGTAGCGGGGGGTTCCTACAATGAGCAGTTCTTC.

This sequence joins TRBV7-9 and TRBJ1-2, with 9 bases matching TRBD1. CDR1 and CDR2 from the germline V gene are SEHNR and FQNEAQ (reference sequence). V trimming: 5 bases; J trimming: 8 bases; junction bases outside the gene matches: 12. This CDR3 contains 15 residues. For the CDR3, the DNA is TGTGCCAGCAGCCCCTTACAGGGGGCTCAGGTGGGCTACACCTTC. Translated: CASSPLQGAQVGYTF.

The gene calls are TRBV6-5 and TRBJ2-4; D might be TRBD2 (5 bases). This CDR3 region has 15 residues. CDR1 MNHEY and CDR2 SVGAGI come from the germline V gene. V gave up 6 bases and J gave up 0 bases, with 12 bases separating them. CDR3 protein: CASSDYTLAKNIQYF. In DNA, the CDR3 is TGTGCCAGCAGCGACTATACGTTAGCCAAAAACATTCAGTACTTC.

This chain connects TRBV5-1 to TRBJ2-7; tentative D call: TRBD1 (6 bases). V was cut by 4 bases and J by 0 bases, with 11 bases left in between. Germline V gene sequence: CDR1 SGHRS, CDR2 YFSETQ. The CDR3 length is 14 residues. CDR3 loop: CASSQQGSSYEQYF. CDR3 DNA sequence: TGCGCCAGCAGCCAACAGGGAAGCTCCTACGAGCAGTACTTC.

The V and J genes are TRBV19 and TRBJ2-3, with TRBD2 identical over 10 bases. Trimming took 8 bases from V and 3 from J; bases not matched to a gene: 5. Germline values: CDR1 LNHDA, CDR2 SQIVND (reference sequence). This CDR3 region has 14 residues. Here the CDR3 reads CASGTSASTDTQYF. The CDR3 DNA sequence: TGTGCCAGTGGGACTAGCGCTTCTACAGATACGCAGTATTTT.

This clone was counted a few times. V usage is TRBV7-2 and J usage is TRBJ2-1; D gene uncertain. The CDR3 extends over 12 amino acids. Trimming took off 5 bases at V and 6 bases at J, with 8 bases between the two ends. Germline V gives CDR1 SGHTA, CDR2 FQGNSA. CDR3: CASSRYGNEQFF. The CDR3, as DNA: TGTGCCAGCAGCCGGTATGGCAATGAGCAGTTCTTC.

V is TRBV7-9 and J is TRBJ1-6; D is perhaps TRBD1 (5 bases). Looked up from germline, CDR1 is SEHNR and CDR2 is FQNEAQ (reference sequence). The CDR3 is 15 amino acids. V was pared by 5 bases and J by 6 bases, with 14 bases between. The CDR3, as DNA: TGTGCCAGCAGCCCACAACAGGCCTTTAATTCACCCCTCCACTTT. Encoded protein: CASSPQQAFNSPLHF.

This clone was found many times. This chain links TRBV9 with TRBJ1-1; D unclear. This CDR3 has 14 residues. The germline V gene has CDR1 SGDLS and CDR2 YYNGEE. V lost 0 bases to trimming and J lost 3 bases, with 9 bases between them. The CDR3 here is CASSVDEQYTEAFF. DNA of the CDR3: TGTGCCAGCAGCGTAGATGAACAATACACTGAAGCTTTCTTT.

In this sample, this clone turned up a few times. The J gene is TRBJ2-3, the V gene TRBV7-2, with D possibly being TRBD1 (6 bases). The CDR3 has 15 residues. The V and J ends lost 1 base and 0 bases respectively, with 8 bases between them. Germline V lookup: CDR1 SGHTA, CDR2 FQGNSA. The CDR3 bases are TGTGCCAGCAGCTTAGAAGGGACAAGCACAGATACGCAGTATTTT. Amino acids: CASSLEGTSTDTQYF.

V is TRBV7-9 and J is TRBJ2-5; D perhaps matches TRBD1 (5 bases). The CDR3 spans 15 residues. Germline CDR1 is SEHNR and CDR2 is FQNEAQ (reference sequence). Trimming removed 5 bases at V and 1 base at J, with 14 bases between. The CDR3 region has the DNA TGTGCCAGCAGCCAGGCCACAGGTCCCCAAGAGACCCAGTACTTC. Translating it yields CASSQATGPQETQYF.

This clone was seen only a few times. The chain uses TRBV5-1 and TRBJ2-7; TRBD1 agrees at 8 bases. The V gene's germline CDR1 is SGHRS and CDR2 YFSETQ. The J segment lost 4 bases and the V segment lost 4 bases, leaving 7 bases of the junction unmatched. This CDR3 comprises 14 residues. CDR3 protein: CASSRRTGSYEQYF. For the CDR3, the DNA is TGCGCCAGCAGCCGCCGGACAGGGTCTTACGAGCAGTACTTC.

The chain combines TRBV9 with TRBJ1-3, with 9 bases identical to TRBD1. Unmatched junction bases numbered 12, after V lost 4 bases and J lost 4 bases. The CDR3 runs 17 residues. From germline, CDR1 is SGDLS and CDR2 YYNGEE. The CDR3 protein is CASSSTTGGSSGNTIYF. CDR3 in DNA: TGTGCCAGCAGCTCCACGACAGGGGGGTCCTCGGGAAACACCATATATTTT. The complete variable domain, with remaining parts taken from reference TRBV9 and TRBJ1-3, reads DSGVTQTPKHLITATGQRVTLRCSPRSGDLSVYWYQQSLDQGLQFLIQYYNGEERAKGNILERFSAQQFPDLHSELNLSSLELGDSALYFCASSSTTGGSSGNTIYFGEGSWLTVV.

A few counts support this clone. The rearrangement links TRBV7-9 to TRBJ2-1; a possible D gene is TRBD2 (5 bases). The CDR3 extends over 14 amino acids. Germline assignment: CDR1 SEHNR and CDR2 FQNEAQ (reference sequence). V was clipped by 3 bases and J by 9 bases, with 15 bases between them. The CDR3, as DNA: TGTGCCAGCAGCTTTGTTGTACTAGTTGGTGAGCAGTTCTTC. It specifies CASSFVVLVGEQFF.

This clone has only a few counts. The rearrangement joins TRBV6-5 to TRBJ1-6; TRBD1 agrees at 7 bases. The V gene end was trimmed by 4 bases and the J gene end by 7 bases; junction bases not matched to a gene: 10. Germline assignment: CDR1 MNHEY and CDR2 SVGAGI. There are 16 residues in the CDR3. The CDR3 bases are TGTGCCAGCAGTTTAAGACCGACAGGGAACAATTCACCCCTCCACTTT. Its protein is CASSLRPTGNNSPLHF.

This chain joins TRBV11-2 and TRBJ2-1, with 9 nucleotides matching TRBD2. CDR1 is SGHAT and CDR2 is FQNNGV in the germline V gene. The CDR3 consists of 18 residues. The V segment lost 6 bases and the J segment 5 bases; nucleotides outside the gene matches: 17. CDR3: CASSSRVSGGPVDNEQFF. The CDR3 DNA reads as TGTGCCAGCAGTTCTCGCGTCAGCGGGGGGCCTGTGGACAATGAGCAGTTCTTC.